The T cell receptor (beta chain) under discussion was sequenced for a study of CD8 T cells in ankylosing spondylitis. Findings of the study overall: The study identified a TCR beta motif of eight highly homologous variants that appeared characteristic of ankylosing spondylitis blood. Matched synovial fluid from ankylosing spondylitis patients was reported to be enriched for disease-linked clones.

On this clonotype itself: Its matching antigen is unknown.

CDR1 LGHDT and CDR2 YNNKEL come from the germline V gene (reference sequence). The CDR3 contains 17 residues. Trimming removed 8 bases at V and 4 bases at J, with 23 bases between. Quantitative 5'-RACE was performed with molecular barcodes, and it yielded the TCR beta libraries. TCRdb reprocessed the 5' RACE reads with MiXCR, giving one entry per CDR3 protein. The sample yields approximately 350,000 distinct CDR3 sequences, more than 20% seen once. The source is a male donor with ankylosing spondylitis or in good health (not recorded which). The chain uses TRBV3-1 and TRBJ2-2, with D tentatively TRBD1 (5 bases). The specimen was blood, either unsorted or a sorted T cell fraction (not recorded which). The CDR3 nucleotides are TGTGCCAGCGGGAACGAACTGGGGCCCACGACCACCGGGGAGCTGTTTTTT. It translates to CASGNELGPTTTGELFF.